This entry lists 6 T cell receptor beta chains sequenced from one sample in a study of human T cells and chemical hapten exposure. Time point specified: patch test 3, about 24 weeks after DPC sensitization. The treatment was: therapeutic diphenylcyclopropenone sensitization with weekly scalp DPC. Each CDR3 protein gets one entry after TCRdb re-called the RACE reads with MiXCR. The data contain roughly 150,000 distinct CDR3 sequences, 25% to 35% of them singletons. The material sequenced was whole blood, taken in connection with sensitization to the hapten diphenylcyclopropenone (DPC). Every receptor here comes from a woman aged 18-35 years with alopecia areata. Some clones in this sample may be carry-over from other donors' samples.

V gene TRBV29-1 combines with J gene TRBJ1-1, with D possibly TRBD1 on 5 matching bases. With 8 bases removed from V and 3 bases from J, the gap between germline ends came to 16 bases. The CDR3 spans 13 residues. Germline loops: CDR1 SQVTM, CDR2 ANQGSEA. The CDR3 DNA follows: TGCAGCATGTCTAAAGGGGCAGACACTGAAGCTTTCTTT. This translates into CSMSKGADTEAFF.

This clonotype was seen a handful of times. The chain couples TRBV10-3 to TRBJ1-6; 9 bases map to TRBD1. CDR3 length: 14 amino acids. Looked up from germline, CDR1 is ENHRY and CDR2 is SYGVKD. V dropped 4 bases and J dropped 9; count of bases not matched to a gene: 4. CDR3 bases: TGTGCCATCAGTGGGACAGGGGCCGGTTCACCCCTCCACTTT. It encodes CAISGTGAGSPLHF.

The V and J genes are TRBV20-1 and TRBJ2-5; D not certain. The CDR3 length is 11 residues. Germline CDR1 and CDR2: DFQATT and SNEGSKA (reference sequence). V was trimmed by 2 bases and J by 5 bases, leaving 6 bases between them. This CDR3 reads CSARIGETQYF. The DNA for the CDR3 is TGCAGTGCTAGAATCGGGGAGACCCAGTACTTC.

This clonotype was seen only a few times. J is TRBJ2-3 and V is TRBV9, with D tentatively TRBD1 or TRBD2 (5 bases each). The ends were cut back, 5 bases at V and 6 bases at J, with 7 bases in the middle. CDR1 SGDLS and CDR2 YYNGEE come from the germline V gene. The length of the CDR3 is 11 residues. The CDR3 here is CASRGEDTQYF. The DNA for the CDR3 is TGTGCCAGCAGGGGGGAGGATACGCAGTATTTT.

This clonotype was recorded a few times. This sequence joins TRBV29-1 and TRBJ2-5; D uncertain. CDR1 and CDR2 from the germline V gene are SQVTM and ANQGSEA. The CDR3 contains 12 residues. V lost 4 bases to trimming and J lost 0 bases, with 6 bases between them. CDR3 nucleotide sequence: TGCAGCGTTGGGCAGTACCAAGAGACCCAGTACTTC. Protein sequence: CSVGQYQETQYF.

The chain links TRBV6-5 to TRBJ1-4; the match to TRBD1 covers 7 bases. V gave up 6 bases and J gave up 5 bases; unmatched junction bases: 12. This CDR3 region has 16 residues. Germline CDR1 reads MNHEY; CDR2 reads SVGAGI. The CDR3 protein is CASSPLRQGGNEKLFF. The CDR3 DNA sequence: TGTGCCAGCAGCCCCTTAAGACAGGGCGGAAATGAAAAACTGTTTTTT.